These 26 T cell receptor beta chains originate from one sample sequenced in a study of breast tumors, draining lymph nodes, adjacent tissues. Axillary draining lymph nodes of breast cancer patients supplied the node samples. In TCRdb, the multiplex PCR reads were re-called with MiXCR into one record per CDR3 protein. The sample yields over 150,000 distinct CDR3 sequences, approximately 33% seen once. What was sequenced was axillary lymph node tissue. The receptor set was obtained from a female donor with breast cancer. Some clones in this sample may be carry-over from other donors' samples.

Concerning this clonotype itself: Since a much larger clone is just one base distant, this may be a read error. J is TRBJ2-1 and V is TRBV12-5; D uncertain. V was shortened by 7 bases and J by 7 bases, with 8 bases between the two germline ends. The CDR3 runs to 11 residues. From germline, CDR1 is LGHNT and CDR2 FRNRAP. The CDR3, as DNA: TGTGCTAGTGAGTGGGAAAATGAGCAGTTCTTC. It codes for CASEWENEQFF.

This clonotype was found many times. This chain links TRBV11-2 with TRBJ1-2, with 7 bases matching TRBD1. V shed 5 bases and J 7 bases; nucleotides not matched to a gene: 10. Germline CDR1 reads SGHAT; CDR2 reads FQNNGV. This CDR3 has 14 amino acids. The CDR3 protein is CASSNRTGRGGYTF. In nucleotides, the CDR3 is TGTGCCAGCAGCAATAGGACAGGCAGGGGTGGCTACACCTTC.

In this sample, this clonotype turned up many times. V and J are TRBV20-1 and TRBJ2-7, with D tentatively TRBD1 (5 bases). From germline, CDR1 is DFQATT and CDR2 SNEGSKA (reference sequence). The V and J ends lost 3 bases and 3 bases respectively, with 12 bases between them. This CDR3 region has 13 residues. The chain's CDR3 is CSASSGAFYEQYF. CDR3 nucleotide sequence: TGCAGTGCTAGTTCTGGGGCTTTCTACGAGCAGTACTTC.

At least ten counts were recorded for this clonotype. The chain uses TRBV7-2 and TRBJ2-5; 11 positions match TRBD2. The V gene end was trimmed by 10 bases and the J gene end by 5 bases; junction bases not matched to a gene: 9. In germline, CDR1 is SGHTA, CDR2 FQGNSA. The CDR3 has 14 residues. The CDR3 region is CATRSGGVSETQYF. DNA for the CDR3: TGTGCCACTCGTAGCGGGGGGGTGTCGGAGACCCAGTACTTC.

CDR3 nucleotide sequence: TGTGCCAGCAGTCGACCCCTAGGGAGCCGCTACGAGCAGTACTTC. Protein: CASSRPLGSRYEQYF. The chain uses TRBV2 and TRBJ2-7; a possible D gene is TRBD2 (5 bases). From germline, CDR1 is SNHLY and CDR2 FYNNEI. The CDR3 sequence is 15 residues long. The V end was cut by 5 bases, the J end by 3 bases, with 17 bases between.

This chain uses TRBV12-5 with TRBJ1-2, with D perhaps TRBD1 (5 bases). V lost 6 bases and J lost 10, with 18 bases in between. The germline gives CDR1 LGHNT, CDR2 FRNRAP. The CDR3 runs to 13 residues. CDR3 coding DNA: TGTGCTAGTGGGTTCCCGGGAGGGGTCGTCTACACCTTC. Amino acid sequence: CASGFPGGVVYTF. The full variable domain, its missing parts supplied by reference TRBV12-5 and TRBJ1-2, is DARVTQTPRHKVTEMGQEVTMRCQPILGHNTVFWYRQTMMQGLELLAYFRNRAPLDDSGMPKDRFSAEMPDATLATLKIQPSEPRDSAVYFCASGFPGGVVYTFGSGTRLTVV.

This clonotype came up many times. The chain couples TRBV14 to TRBJ2-7; 9 nucleotides match TRBD2. The V gene end was trimmed by 0 bases and the J gene end by 5 bases; junction bases not matched to a gene: 5. Germline values: CDR1 SGHDN, CDR2 FVKESK. This CDR3 spans 15 amino acids. This chain's CDR3 is CASSQDIAGVHEQYF. As DNA, the CDR3 is TGTGCCAGCAGCCAAGATATAGCGGGAGTACACGAGCAGTACTTC.

This clonotype was picked up many times. The chain employs TRBV20-1 and TRBJ2-1; no clear D. V lost 1 base and J lost 5, with 6 bases in between. Germline loops: CDR1 DFQATT, CDR2 SNEGSKA (reference sequence). The CDR3 sequence is 12 residues long. CDR3 coding DNA: TGCAGTGCTAGAGTACCTAACAATGAGCAGTTCTTC. This codes for CSARVPNNEQFF.

Remarks on this clonotype: One end of the junction fails to match germline, which may point to a read error. The chain couples TRBV5-1 to TRBJ2-7; 13 bases line up with TRBD2. CDR3 size: 18 residues. Germline values: CDR1 SGHRS, CDR2 YFSETQ. The DNA of the CDR3 is TGCGCCCGCAGCCTACTGGGACTAGCGGGGACCCCAGGGGACGGGCAGTACTTC. Residues: CARSLLGLAGTPGDGQYF.

V usage is TRBV20-1 and J usage is TRBJ1-6; the D gene is possibly TRBD1 (6 bases). In germline, CDR1 is DFQATT, CDR2 SNEGSKA (reference sequence). V was clipped by 5 bases and J by 10 bases, with 21 bases between them. There are 15 residues in the CDR3. CDR3 nucleotides: TGCAGTGCTCGAGTCATTCAGGGGCTTGGATCACCCCTCCACTTT. Amino acids: CSARVIQGLGSPLHF.

This chain links TRBV11-2 with TRBJ1-2, with D maybe TRBD1 (5 bases). The germline gives CDR1 SGHAT, CDR2 FQNNGV. The CDR3 is made up of 14 amino acids. V was pared by 3 bases and J by 7 bases, with 15 bases between. In nucleotides, the CDR3 is TGTGCCAGCAGCTTTCCGGGAGAGGGGAGTGGCTACACCTTC. Protein product: CASSFPGEGSGYTF.

The rearrangement joins TRBV20-1 to TRBJ2-6; 8 bases map to TRBD2. J gave up 4 bases and V 5 bases, and 1 base lay outside the gene matches. The CDR3 spans 13 residues. Germline V gene sequence: CDR1 DFQATT, CDR2 SNEGSKA (reference sequence). The CDR3 reads CSAVAGGANVLTF. CDR3 sequence (DNA): TGCAGTGCTGTAGCGGGGGGGGCCAACGTCCTGACTTTC.

Of note for this clonotype: A much larger clone lies one base from this, so it may be a read error. The chain combines TRBV20-1 with TRBJ2-7; 10 bases match TRBD2. Per the germline V gene, CDR1 is DFQATT and CDR2 is SNEGSKA (reference sequence). This CDR3 region has 15 residues. Trimming cost V 3 bases and J 7 bases; bases outside gene matches: 12. CDR3 coding DNA: TGCAGTGCTAGGTCGCCTAGCGGGGGCCCCGGGGAGCAGTACTTC. This codes for CSARSPSGGPGEQYF.

This clonotype has a count of ten or more. J is TRBJ2-5 and V is TRBV11-2; TRBD1 matches 10 bases. The CDR3 loop spans 14 amino acids. Germline loops: CDR1 SGHAT, CDR2 FQNNGV. J gave up 5 bases and V 5 bases, and 5 bases lay outside the gene matches. DNA of the CDR3: TGTGCCAGCAGCCTGGGACAGGGGTTTGAGACCCAGTACTTC. Its translation: CASSLGQGFETQYF.

This clonotype was seen only a few times. The gene calls are TRBV10-3 and TRBJ1-1; D uncertain. Trimming cost V 6 bases and J 5 bases, with 13 bases left between them. This CDR3 is built from 13 residues. Per the germline V gene, CDR1 is ENHRY and CDR2 is SYGVKD. The CDR3: CAISPSLGTEAFF. CDR3 coding DNA: TGTGCCATCAGCCCTTCTTTGGGGACTGAAGCTTTCTTT.

This rearrangement joins TRBV4-1 to TRBJ1-1; D is uncertain. The CDR3 covers 13 residues. The V end was cut by 4 bases, the J end by 5 bases, with 11 bases between. Per germline, CDR1 MGHRA and CDR2 YSYEKL. CDR3 in amino acids: CASSRRELTEAFF. As DNA, the CDR3 is TGCGCCAGCAGCCGAAGGGAGTTGACTGAAGCTTTCTTT.

This chain uses TRBV2 with TRBJ2-6; 10 nucleotides line up with TRBD1. This CDR3 is built from 19 residues. The V gene's germline CDR1 is SNHLY and CDR2 FYNNEI. The V segment lost 4 bases and the J segment 0 bases; nucleotides outside the gene matches: 9. This CDR3 reads CASSVRPDRGSSGANVLTF. CDR3 coding DNA: TGTGCCAGCAGTGTCCGTCCGGACAGGGGGAGCTCTGGGGCCAACGTCCTGACTTTC.

This clonotype was observed many times. This chain uses TRBV18 with TRBJ2-7, with 12 positions matching TRBD1. The CDR3 is 14 amino acids. The V gene end was trimmed by 3 bases and the J gene end by 7 bases; junction bases not matched to a gene: 4. Looked up from germline, CDR1 is KGHSH and CDR2 is LQKENI. CDR3 nucleotide sequence: TGTGCCAGCTCACCGGGACAGGGGGCTAGTGAGCAGTACTTC. Translating it yields CASSPGQGASEQYF.

This clonotype was counted ten times or more. The chain couples TRBV3-1 to TRBJ1-5; TRBD1 matches at 7 bases. Germline V gene data show CDR1 as LGHDT and CDR2 as YNNKEL (reference sequence). CDR3 length: 16 residues. Unmatched junction bases numbered 6, after V lost 4 bases and J lost 0 bases. CDR3 coding DNA: TGTGCCAGCAGCCGCGGGACAGTCCGTAGCAATCAGCCCCAGCATTTT. Translation gives CASSRGTVRSNQPQHF. Variable domain in full (rest from reference TRBV3-1 and TRBJ1-5): DTAVSQTPKYLVTQMGNDKSIKCEQNLGHDTMYWYKQDSKKFLKIMFSYNNKELIINETVPNRFSPKSPDKAHLNLHINSLELGDSAVYFCASSRGTVRSNQPQHFGDGTRLSIL.

This clonotype occurred many times. The chain employs TRBV19 and TRBJ2-5, with 10 bases lining up with TRBD2. V was clipped by 3 bases and J by 2 bases; unmatched bases: 12. This CDR3 is built from 18 residues. In germline, CDR1 is LNHDA, CDR2 SQIVND (reference sequence). The CDR3 region has the DNA TGTGCCAGTAGTATGGGGATACTAGCGGGGTCCCTACAAGAGACCCAGTACTTC. This codes for CASSMGILAGSLQETQYF.

This clonotype was detected many times. This chain joins TRBV29-1 and TRBJ2-3; no reliable D call. Germline loops: CDR1 SQVTM, CDR2 ANQGSEA. This CDR3 contains 14 residues. The ends were cut back, 7 bases at V and 0 bases at J, with 14 bases in the middle. In DNA, the CDR3 is TGCAGCGCCCACCCCGGTGGGAGCACAGATACGCAGTATTTT. Translation: CSAHPGGSTDTQYF.

This clonotype was recorded at least ten times. This sequence joins TRBV9 and TRBJ1-4; D gene ambiguous. The germline CDR1 and CDR2 sequences are SGDLS and YYNGEE. The CDR3 is 15 amino acids. Deletions cut 0 bases from V and 4 bases from J, with 10 bases between. CDR3 in amino acids: CASSVGQNLNEKLFF. CDR3 nucleotides: TGTGCCAGCAGCGTAGGCCAGAACCTTAATGAAAAACTGTTTTTT.

The chain uses TRBV2 and TRBJ1-2, with D possibly matching TRBD1 (6 bases). V was clipped by 6 bases and J by 1 base, with 9 bases between them. The germline CDR1 and CDR2 sequences are SNHLY and FYNNEI. The CDR3 consists of 13 residues. The CDR3 region has the DNA TGTGCCAGCAGGGGGGCCGTTAACTATGGCTACACCTTC. It codes for CASRGAVNYGYTF.

This clonotype was recorded at least ten times. This chain uses TRBV30 with TRBJ1-6; D remains unclear. The CDR3 totals 16 residues. Germline V gene lookup returns CDR1 GTSNPN and CDR2 SVGIG (reference sequence). Trimming left V 1 base short and J 10 bases short, with 20 bases between. This chain's CDR3 is CAWSEAGGPRGSPLHF. DNA for the CDR3: TGTGCCTGGAGTGAGGCCGGTGGGCCACGGGGATCACCCCTCCACTTT.

This clonotype was detected many times. The chain employs TRBV7-8 and TRBJ2-5; perhaps TRBD1 as D (6 bases). The V end was cut by 5 bases, the J end by 1 base, with 17 bases between. The germline CDR1 and CDR2 sequences are SGHVS and FQNEAQ. This CDR3 comprises 16 residues. DNA of the CDR3: TGTGCCAGCAGCCGACGGACAGAACGGGGCCAAGAGACCCAGTACTTC. It encodes CASSRRTERGQETQYF.

There are many counts of this clonotype. The rearrangement uses TRBV20-1 and TRBJ2-3, with a tentative D call TRBD1 (6 bases). Trimming pared 3 bases from V and 2 bases from J, leaving 12 bases between. The CDR3 covers 14 residues. Germline CDR1 and CDR2: DFQATT and SNEGSKA (reference sequence). The DNA of the CDR3 is TGCAGTGCTAGGGAAGGGGGTACCACAGATACGCAGTATTTT. Translated: CSAREGGTTDTQYF.